The 26 T cell receptor beta chains below come from one sample, sequenced in a study of blood T cell repertoires in COVID-19. The protocol was immunoSEQ multiplex PCR, while the TCRdb copy is restricted to in-frame clones and leaves out a portion. The sample has approximately 500,000 clones; about 88% are singletons. The sample taken for sequencing was peripheral blood. Every receptor here comes from a woman aged 45-60 years with COVID-19, enrolled during active disease.

The chain recombines TRBV9 with TRBJ2-7; 8 bases are shared with TRBD2. Germline assignment: CDR1 SGDLS and CDR2 YYNGEE. After removal of 3 bases from V and 3 bases from J, the junction contained 5 bases not matched to a gene. This CDR3 is built from 14 residues. Here the CDR3 DNA reads TGTGCCAGCAGCGCGACGGGGGGGTACTACGAGCAGTACTTC. Protein: CASSATGGYYEQYF.

V gene TRBV11-2 combines with J gene TRBJ2-7; the match to TRBD1 covers 8 bases. Germline values: CDR1 SGHAT, CDR2 FQNNGV. The CDR3 loop spans 15 amino acids. Trimming cost V 4 bases and J 1 base; bases outside gene matches: 6. This CDR3 reads CASSSPGDRSYEQYF. DNA for the CDR3: TGTGCCAGCAGCTCGCCCGGGGACAGGTCCTACGAGCAGTACTTC.

The V call is TRBV2, the J call TRBJ1-1; D not resolved. CDR1 and CDR2 (germline): SNHLY, FYNNEI. Trimming shortened V by 0 bases and J by 6 bases, and 8 bases separated the two germline ends. The CDR3 consists of 13 residues. The CDR3 nucleotides read TGTGCCAGCAGTGAAGCTGTAGATCCTGAAGCTTTCTTT. It encodes CASSEAVDPEAFF.

This chain links TRBV18 with TRBJ2-5, with TRBD1 matching over 7 bases. The CDR3 is made up of 14 amino acids. Germline lookup yields CDR1 KGHSH and CDR2 LQKENI. The junction had 4 bases not matched to a gene; V was cut back by 5 bases and J by 1 base. The CDR3 DNA sequence: TGTGCCAGCTCATCGACAGGGAGCCAAGAGACCCAGTACTTC. Amino acids: CASSSTGSQETQYF.

V gene TRBV30 combines with J gene TRBJ1-3; possibly TRBD1 for D (6 bases). The germline V gene has CDR1 GTSNPN and CDR2 SVGIG (reference sequence). Trimming pared 3 bases from V and 4 bases from J, leaving 16 bases between. The CDR3 has 15 residues. The CDR3 DNA reads TGTGCCTGGAGCCTTGGACCAGGGGTCGGAAACACCATATATTTT. This encodes CAWSLGPGVGNTIYF.

V is TRBV9 and J is TRBJ1-6; weak D call: TRBD1 (6 bases). The CDR3 covers 14 residues. The germline V and J ends were trimmed by 0 bases and 10 bases, with 11 bases remaining between them. Germline V gives CDR1 SGDLS, CDR2 YYNGEE. CDR3 sequence reads: CASSVGTEGSPLHF. The CDR3 DNA reads TGTGCCAGCAGCGTAGGGACAGAGGGATCACCCCTCCACTTT.

J is TRBJ1-1 and V is TRBV6-1, with a possible D match to TRBD1 (5 bases). Germline lookup yields CDR1 MNHNS and CDR2 SASEGT. V was trimmed by 5 bases and J by 11 bases, leaving 15 bases between them. CDR3 size: 12 residues. The DNA for the CDR3 is TGTGCCAGCAGTCCAGGGAATGGGTGGGCTTTCTTT. It encodes CASSPGNGWAFF.

The chain is built from TRBV3-1 (or the pseudogene TRBV3-2) and TRBJ1-2; 10 bases line up with TRBD1. The CDR3 totals 15 residues. After removal of 5 bases from V and 4 bases from J, the junction contained 7 bases not matched to a gene. Germline V gives CDR1 LGHDT, CDR2 YNNKEL (reference sequence). The CDR3 loop reads CASSLGTGVVYGYTF. For the CDR3, the DNA is TGTGCCAGCAGCTTAGGGACAGGGGTGGTCTATGGCTACACCTTC.

The chain carries TRBV6-5 and TRBJ2-3, with 11 nucleotides matching TRBD2. Per the germline V gene, CDR1 is MNHEY and CDR2 is SVGAGI. The J segment lost 2 bases and the V segment lost 5 bases, leaving 3 bases of the junction unmatched. The CDR3 consists of 15 residues. The CDR3 sequence: CASSPLAGATDTQYF. CDR3 sequence (DNA): TGTGCCAGCAGTCCACTAGCGGGGGCCACAGATACGCAGTATTTT.

J is TRBJ1-2 and V is TRBV7-9; TRBD1 agrees at 7 bases. Trimming took 4 bases from V and 8 from J; bases not matched to a gene: 4. The CDR3 loop spans 12 amino acids. CDR1 and CDR2 from the germline V gene are SEHNR and FQNEAQ (reference sequence). CDR3 protein: CASSSGGEGYTF. CDR3 DNA: TGTGCCAGCAGCTCAGGGGGTGAGGGCTACACCTTC.

This sequence joins TRBV19 and TRBJ1-5, with 7 bases matching TRBD1. V gave up 5 bases and J gave up 1 base; unmatched junction bases: 8. Germline V gene lookup returns CDR1 LNHDA and CDR2 SQIVND (reference sequence). The CDR3 totals 16 residues. CDR3 nucleotide sequence: TGTGCCAGTAGTGAACAGACAGGGAGAAGCAATCAGCCCCAGCATTTT. This encodes CASSEQTGRSNQPQHF.

This clone was seen only once. This chain links TRBV19 with TRBJ1-2; 8 bases are a match to TRBD1. This CDR3 comprises 13 residues. Germline trimming cut 8 bases from V and 7 bases from J; bases unmatched to any gene: 9. Looked up from germline, CDR1 is LNHDA and CDR2 is SQIVND (reference sequence). This chain's CDR3 is CASSRTGRGGYTF. CDR3 sequence (DNA): TGTGCCAGTTCCAGGACAGGGCGGGGTGGCTACACCTTC.

The V call is TRBV7-2, the J call TRBJ1-5; D not resolved. Germline loops: CDR1 SGHTA, CDR2 FQGNSA. The CDR3 spans 14 residues. Deletions cut 3 bases from V and 5 bases from J, with 11 bases between. CDR3 DNA: TGTGCCAGCAGCTTGAGAGGGAAGGATCAGCCCCAGCATTTT. This encodes CASSLRGKDQPQHF.

The chain recombines TRBV6-5 with TRBJ1-4, with 7 bases matching TRBD1. The CDR3 consists of 14 residues. CDR1 is MNHEY, CDR2 SVGAGI, per germline. After removal of 11 bases from V and 4 bases from J, the junction contained 10 bases not matched to a gene. For the CDR3, the DNA is TGTGCCGGGGGGAAGGGACAGATTAATGAAAAACTGTTTTTT. Translation: CAGGKGQINEKLFF.

The rearrangement links TRBV20-1 to TRBJ2-3; TRBD2 aligns across 7 bases. Germline V gene sequence: CDR1 DFQATT, CDR2 SNEGSKA (reference sequence). V lost 6 bases to trimming and J lost 13 bases; unmatched junction nucleotides: 10. CDR3 length: 11 residues. CDR3 sequence (DNA): TGCAGTGCCGGCCCCGGGACTACTAAGTATTTT. Encoded protein: CSAGPGTTKYF.

The gene calls are TRBV28 and TRBJ1-3, with D possibly matching TRBD1 (5 bases). CDR1 and CDR2 (germline): MDHEN, SYDVKM. V gave up 3 bases and J gave up 7 bases, with 19 bases separating them. The CDR3 totals 16 residues. Here the CDR3 reads CASSLVGRGVVNTIYF. Written as DNA, the CDR3 is TGTGCCAGCAGTTTGGTCGGGAGAGGGGTGGTGAACACCATATATTTT.

This chain links TRBV11-3 with TRBJ2-1, with TRBD2 identical over 10 bases. The germline V gene encodes CDR1 SGHNT and CDR2 YENEEA. V was clipped by 5 bases and J by 2 bases; unmatched bases: 6. This CDR3 spans 16 amino acids. The CDR3 DNA sequence: TGTGCCAGCAGCACGAGGCTAGCGGGGGCCTACAATGAGCAGTTCTTC. Translating gives CASSTRLAGAYNEQFF.

This clone came up once. The chain is built from TRBV5-6 and TRBJ1-1, with 11 bases identical to TRBD1. Germline CDR1 is SGHDT and CDR2 is YYEEEE. The V gene end was trimmed by 2 bases and the J gene end by 4 bases; junction bases not matched to a gene: 7. This CDR3 is built from 16 residues. The CDR3 loop is CASSFPGTGGRTEAFF. Here the CDR3 DNA reads TGTGCCAGCAGCTTTCCCGGGACAGGGGGACGCACTGAAGCTTTCTTT.

This chain uses TRBV29-1 with TRBJ2-3, with a tentative D call TRBD1 (5 bases). V shed 6 bases and J shed 5 bases, with 21 bases lying between them. Germline CDR1 is SQVTM and CDR2 is ANQGSEA. The CDR3 contains 15 residues. CDR3 nucleotide sequence: TGCAGCGTGGCGCTGAGGACAAGAGGTAAAGATACGCAGTATTTT. Translation: CSVALRTRGKDTQYF.

The J gene is TRBJ2-2, the V gene TRBV11-3; TRBD2 might be the D (5 bases). Looked up from germline, CDR1 is SGHNT and CDR2 is YENEEA. The CDR3 is 13 residues long. Trimming shortened V by 5 bases and J by 7 bases, and 11 bases separated the two germline ends. DNA for the CDR3: TGTGCCAGCAGCCCCCGGGGTGGCGGGGAGCTGTTTTTT. This codes for CASSPRGGGELFF.

V is TRBV29-1 and J is TRBJ2-7; 10 bases line up with TRBD1. This CDR3 comprises 14 residues. Germline assignment: CDR1 SQVTM and CDR2 ANQGSEA. V was clipped by 5 bases and J by 0 bases; unmatched bases: 4. The CDR3 spells CSVPRDRGSYEQYF. CDR3 in DNA: TGCAGCGTTCCTAGGGACAGGGGCTCCTACGAGCAGTACTTC.

V is TRBV30 and J is TRBJ1-5; TRBD1 is a possible D gene (6 bases). V was clipped by 0 bases and J by 8 bases, with 20 bases between them. This CDR3 has 16 amino acids. Germline V lookup: CDR1 GTSNPN, CDR2 SVGIG (reference sequence). The CDR3 reads CAWSVYGRGPWEPQHF. For the CDR3, the DNA is TGTGCCTGGAGTGTCTACGGCAGGGGCCCGTGGGAGCCCCAGCATTTT.

The genes are TRBV5-6 and TRBJ2-5; D perhaps matches TRBD1 (5 bases). V was trimmed by 0 bases and J by 1 base, leaving 10 bases between them. The germline CDR1 and CDR2 sequences are SGHDT and YYEEEE. The CDR3 loop spans 15 amino acids. The CDR3 spells CASSLAGWGQETQYF. CDR3 nucleotides: TGTGCCAGCAGCTTGGCAGGGTGGGGCCAAGAGACCCAGTACTTC.

This clone was seen a single time. V is TRBV6-5 and J is TRBJ1-1, with D possibly TRBD1 on 5 matching bases. The CDR3 totals 14 residues. From germline, CDR1 is MNHEY and CDR2 SVGAGI. V was shortened by 5 bases and J by 1 base, with 11 bases between the two germline ends. CDR3 sequence (DNA): TGTGCCAGCAGTCCTCGGACAAGGAACACTGAAGCTTTCTTT. Its translation is CASSPRTRNTEAFF.

The chain couples TRBV5-1 to TRBJ1-6; tentatively, D is TRBD1 (6 bases). Deletions cut 0 bases from V and 10 bases from J, with 14 bases between. The CDR3 contains 15 residues. Germline lookup yields CDR1 SGHRS and CDR2 YFSETQ. The CDR3 DNA reads TGCGCCAGCAGCTTGGAGCAGGGGAGTGAATCACCCCTCCACTTT. This codes for CASSLEQGSESPLHF.

The chain links TRBV7-8 to TRBJ2-1, with D uncertain. The length of the CDR3 is 12 residues. Between the trimmed V and J ends, which lost 5 bases and 8 bases, there was a span of 10 bases. Germline CDR1 and CDR2: SGHVS and FQNEAQ. The CDR3 reads CASSQDIDEQFF. CDR3 coding DNA: TGTGCCAGCAGCCAAGACATCGATGAGCAGTTCTTC.